These 8 T cell receptor beta chains were sequenced from one sample in a study of Ad26.COV2.S vaccination and SARS-CoV-2 variants. Sequencing was performed with immunoSEQ multiplex PCR; in TCRdb, only in-frame clones are kept and a portion is missing. The sample consists of 400,000 to 450,000 clones, about 93% of them appearing once. The sample's treatment: approximately 18 received Ad26.COV2.S at low or high dose, single or two shots; 5 received placebo; per-sample allocation not given. Material that was analyzed had been drawn on day 63 after the first vaccine or placebo injection. The sample consisted of peripheral blood, taken in a trial of Ad26.COV2.S vaccine versus placebo. The receptors shown here come from a person between 18 and 59 years old who received the Ad26.COV2.S COVID-19 vaccine or a placebo.

Only a few counts were recorded for this clone. V usage is TRBV6-5 and J usage is TRBJ1-1; D remains ambiguous. V lost 6 bases and J 3 bases, leaving 5 bases between the germline ends. The CDR3 is 11 amino acids. Germline V gives CDR1 MNHEY, CDR2 SVGAGI. The CDR3 here is CASSSYTEAFF. CDR3 in DNA: TGTGCCAGCAGCAGTTACACTGAAGCTTTCTTT.

This rearrangement joins TRBV6-2 or TRBV6-3 to TRBJ1-1; 7 nucleotides agree with TRBD1. CDR1 and CDR2 from the germline V gene are MNHEY and SVGEGT. This CDR3 is 17 amino acids long. The J segment lost 4 bases and the V segment lost 2 bases, leaving 13 bases of the junction unmatched. The DNA for the CDR3 is TGTGCCAGCAGTTACGTCTCGATAGGGGGCTTGAGCACTGAAGCTTTCTTT. It yields the protein CASSYVSIGGLSTEAFF.

The chain links TRBV30 to TRBJ2-5; a weak D match, TRBD1 (6 bases). The CDR3 contains 12 residues. CDR1 is GTSNPN and CDR2 is SVGIG in the germline V gene (reference sequence). V shed 7 bases and J shed 5 bases, with 14 bases lying between them. The CDR3 region has the DNA TGTGCCTTTGAAACAGGGATGGAGACCCAGTACTTC. Translated, it gives CAFETGMETQYF.

The chain uses TRBV19 and TRBJ2-7; TRBD1 agrees at 9 bases. The CDR3 is 15 residues long. The germline V gene has CDR1 LNHDA and CDR2 SQIVND (reference sequence). V lost 6 bases, J lost 3 bases, and 9 bases stayed unmatched. In nucleotides, the CDR3 is TGTGCCAGTAGATTAAGACCGGGACAGGGCTACGAGCAGTACTTC. Amino acids: CASRLRPGQGYEQYF. The variable domain in full, completed from reference TRBV19 and TRBJ2-7, reads DGGITQSPKYLFRKEGQNVTLSCEQNLNHDAMYWYRQDPGQGLRLIYYSQIVNDFQKGDIAEGYSVSREKKESFPLTVTSAQKNPTAFYLCASRLRPGQGYEQYFGPGTRLTVT.

This clone has only one observation. This rearrangement joins TRBV7-9 to TRBJ1-6, with no clear D. V lost 4 bases and J 13 bases, leaving 11 bases between the germline ends. Germline CDR1 reads SEHNR; CDR2 reads FQNEAQ (reference sequence). The CDR3 covers 12 residues. This CDR3 reads CASSSYTAPLHF. The DNA of the CDR3 is TGTGCCAGCAGCTCCTACACCGCCCCCCTCCACTTT.

J is TRBJ2-7 and V is TRBV6-2 or TRBV6-3; 9 positions match TRBD1. This CDR3 is built from 16 residues. The germline gives CDR1 MNHEY, CDR2 SVGEGT. Unmatched junction bases numbered 11, after V lost 4 bases and J lost 4 bases. Here the CDR3 reads CASSSLPGQGWYEQYF. CDR3 bases: TGTGCCAGCAGTTCCCTCCCGGGACAGGGTTGGTACGAGCAGTACTTC.

The DNA of the CDR3 is TGTGCCAGCAGTTTACAGGTTGAGACCCAGTACTTC. Amino acid sequence: CASSLQVETQYF. The rearrangement joins TRBV12-3 or TRBV12-4 to TRBJ2-5; no definite D call. The length of the CDR3 is 12 residues. V dropped 2 bases and J dropped 5 bases, with 6 bases sitting between them.

The chain couples TRBV18 to TRBJ2-1, with 8 bases aligning to TRBD1. CDR1 and CDR2 (germline): KGHSH, LQKENI. Trimming took 1 base from V and 9 from J; bases not matched to a gene: 2. The CDR3 length is 13 residues. CDR3 protein: CASSPQQGGEQFF. Written as DNA, the CDR3 is TGTGCCAGCTCACCACAACAGGGGGGTGAGCAGTTCTTC. Filled out from reference TRBV18 and TRBJ2-1, the complete variable domain reads NAGVMQNPRHLVRRRGQEARLRCSPMKGHSHVYWYRQLPEEGLKFMVYLQKENIIDESGMPKERFSAEFPKEGPSILRIQQVVRGDSAAYFCASSPQQGGEQFFGPGTRLTVL.